Listed here are 28 T cell receptor beta chains from one sample, sequenced in a study of cytomegalovirus exposure and HLA in healthy donors. Vbeta (60) and Jbeta (13) primers were used in the PCR. Data came from immunoSEQ multiplex PCR; TCRdb stores just in-frame clones and leaves some out. Counted here are fewer than 200,000 clones, 65% to 85% occurring once; the ten biggest clones make up 1.5% to 2%. Sequencing was carried out using PBMCs. Receptor source: a man in his forties in good health and CMV-seropositive.

The chain joins TRBV5-1 to TRBJ2-1; TRBD2 matches at 8 bases. Germline V gene sequence: CDR1 SGHRS, CDR2 YFSETQ. V shed 3 bases and J 8 bases; nucleotides not matched to a gene: 10. There are 15 residues in the CDR3. The CDR3 nucleotides are TGCGCCAGCAGCTGGACTAGGGGGGGACTAGATGAGCAGTTCTTC. Its translation is CASSWTRGGLDEQFF. Using reference TRBV5-1 and TRBJ2-1 for the parts outside the CDR3, the full variable domain is KAGVTQTPRYLIKTRGQQVTLSCSPISGHRSVSWYQQTPGQGLQFLFEYFSETQRNKGNFPGRFSGRQFSNSRSEMNVSTLELGDSALYLCASSWTRGGLDEQFFGPGTRLTVL.

This clone was seen a handful of times. The J gene is TRBJ2-1, the V gene TRBV28; TRBD2 matches 7 bases. Germline CDR1 is MDHEN and CDR2 is SYDVKM. The V segment lost 5 bases and the J segment 6 bases; nucleotides outside the gene matches: 7. The CDR3 runs to 14 residues. The CDR3 nucleotides are TGTGCCAGCAGTCGAGCGGGACGGGCCAATGAGCAGTTCTTC. Amino acid sequence: CASSRAGRANEQFF.

The chain couples TRBV5-1 to TRBJ1-4; no clear D gene. Germline loops: CDR1 SGHRS, CDR2 YFSETQ. The V and J ends lost 7 bases and 7 bases respectively, with 14 bases between them. The CDR3 covers 13 residues. CDR3 bases: TGCGCCAGCCACCGGCAGGAGGGTGAAAAACTGTTTTTT. Protein sequence: CASHRQEGEKLFF.

The chain uses TRBV10-2 and TRBJ2-1; 12 nucleotides align to TRBD2. Germline V CDR1 and CDR2: WSHSY, SAAADI. This CDR3 has 15 residues. Trimming took 4 bases from V and 8 from J; bases not matched to a gene: 6. As DNA, the CDR3 is TGCGCCAGCAGTGTCCTAGCGGGAGGGCCGGATGAGCAGTTCTTC. It codes for CASSVLAGGPDEQFF.

The rearrangement joins TRBV5-1 to TRBJ2-1, with 12 bases identical to TRBD2. Trimming took 4 bases from V and 4 from J; bases not matched to a gene: 15. The CDR3 is made up of 19 amino acids. CDR1 is SGHRS, CDR2 YFSETQ, per germline. The DNA for the CDR3 is TGCGCCAGCAGCCCCGGGACACACGGGACTAGCGGGCCTTACAATGAGCAGTTCTTC. Its translation: CASSPGTHGTSGPYNEQFF.

This clone was seen only once. The chain uses TRBV5-1 and TRBJ1-1; maybe TRBD1 (5 bases). V lost 5 bases, J lost 4 bases, and 12 bases lay in between. Germline lookup yields CDR1 SGHRS and CDR2 YFSETQ. The CDR3 is made up of 13 amino acids. This chain's CDR3 is CASRQQEGTEAFF. As DNA, the CDR3 is TGCGCCAGCAGGCAACAGGAGGGCACTGAAGCTTTCTTT.

The genes are TRBV28 and TRBJ2-3; the match to TRBD2 covers 9 bases. The CDR3 covers 14 residues. The junction had 0 bases not matched to a gene; V was cut back by 4 bases and J by 1 base. Germline CDR1 MDHEN, CDR2 SYDVKM. CDR3 nucleotides: TGTGCCAGCAGTTGGACTAGCGGCACAGATACGCAGTATTTT. Its translation is CASSWTSGTDTQYF.

J is TRBJ2-1 and V is TRBV9, with D possibly being TRBD1 (5 bases). Trimming removed 2 bases at V and 0 bases at J, with 12 bases between. This CDR3 has 16 amino acids. Germline V lookup: CDR1 SGDLS, CDR2 YYNGEE. The chain's CDR3 is CASSVNRKNSYNEQFF. In DNA form, the CDR3 reads TGTGCCAGCAGCGTTAACAGGAAAAACTCCTACAATGAGCAGTTCTTC. Full variable domain (rest looked up from reference TRBV9 and TRBJ2-1): DSGVTQTPKHLITATGQRVTLRCSPRSGDLSVYWYQQSLDQGLQFLIQYYNGEERAKGNILERFSAQQFPDLHSELNLSSLELGDSALYFCASSVNRKNSYNEQFFGPGTRLTVL.

The rearrangement links TRBV4-3 to TRBJ2-1, with 16 bases that match TRBD2. Germline V gene sequence: CDR1 LGHNA, CDR2 YSLEER. CDR3 length: 20 amino acids. V was pared by 3 bases and J by 1 base, with 9 bases of the junction left unmatched. The DNA for the CDR3 is TGCGCCAGCAGCCACCCCGGGACTAGCGGGAGGGCCGTATCCTACAATGAGCAGTTCTTC. This codes for CASSHPGTSGRAVSYNEQFF.

This clone was seen once. In nucleotides, the CDR3 is TGTGCCAGCAGTTTATTAGAGGGAGAGCAGTACTTC. It encodes CASSLLEGEQYF. The chain couples TRBV27 to TRBJ2-7, with a tentative D call TRBD2 (5 bases). The germline V and J ends were trimmed by 1 base and 7 bases, with 8 bases remaining between them. Germline V CDR1 and CDR2: MNHEY, SMNVEV (reference sequence). The CDR3 runs 12 residues.

In DNA, the CDR3 is TGCGCCAGCAGGGACAGGGGTGGCACTGAAGCTTTCTTT. Translating it yields CASRDRGGTEAFF. The chain joins TRBV10-1 to TRBJ1-1; TRBD1 matches 9 bases. Germline trimming cut 6 bases from V and 4 bases from J; bases unmatched to any gene: 3. The CDR3 totals 13 residues. Germline V gene data show CDR1 as WNHNN and CDR2 as SYGVQD (reference sequence).

The J gene is TRBJ2-3, the V gene TRBV18, with D unresolved. The ends were cut back, 0 bases at V and 5 bases at J, with 9 bases in the middle. Germline V gene data show CDR1 as KGHSH and CDR2 as LQKENI. There are 14 residues in the CDR3. The CDR3 here is CASSPPGSGDTQYF. Written as DNA, the CDR3 is TGTGCCAGCTCACCACCGGGCTCCGGAGATACGCAGTATTTT.

In this sample, this clone turned up a few times. This sequence joins TRBV7-4 and TRBJ2-3; D gene unclear. Per germline, CDR1 SGHVT and CDR2 SQSDAQ. V lost 1 base, J lost 2 bases, and 13 bases lay in between. The CDR3 runs 16 residues. CDR3 nucleotides: TGTGCCAGCAGCTTAGGGCTTCCAGATTTCACAGATACGCAGTATTTT. The encoded protein is CASSLGLPDFTDTQYF.

V and J are TRBV5-4 and TRBJ2-2; 8 bases are a match to TRBD1. The CDR3 covers 15 residues. Germline lookup yields CDR1 SGHNT and CDR2 YYREEE (reference sequence). The trim removed 1 base at V and 5 bases at J, leaving 4 bases unmatched. In DNA form, the CDR3 reads TGTGCCAGCAGCTTGCAGGACAGGGATACCGGGGAGCTGTTTTTT. Translated: CASSLQDRDTGELFF.

The gene calls are TRBV15 and TRBJ2-2; 15 nucleotides agree with TRBD2. J gave up 5 bases and V 0 bases, and 19 bases lay outside the gene matches. The CDR3 has 23 residues. From germline, CDR1 is LNHNV and CDR2 YYDKDF (reference sequence). As DNA, the CDR3 is TGTGCCACCAGCAGAGATCGGAGAAGGACTAGCGGGAGGGCCCATTTTTGGACCGGGGAGCTGTTTTTT. Its protein is CATSRDRRRTSGRAHFWTGELFF.

This clone was picked up one time. J is TRBJ1-3 and V is TRBV5-1; D is possibly TRBD1 (6 bases). The CDR3 loop spans 16 amino acids. The germline CDR1 and CDR2 sequences are SGHRS and YFSETQ. V lost 0 bases and J lost 0, with 10 bases in between. CDR3 DNA: TGCGCCAGCAGCTTGGGGGGGCATAGCTCTGGAAACACCATATATTTT. Its protein is CASSLGGHSSGNTIYF. The full variable domain, in which reference TRBV5-1 and TRBJ1-3 provide the parts outside the CDR3, is KAGVTQTPRYLIKTRGQQVTLSCSPISGHRSVSWYQQTPGQGLQFLFEYFSETQRNKGNFPGRFSGRQFSNSRSEMNVSTLELGDSALYLCASSLGGHSSGNTIYFGEGSWLTVV.

This rearrangement joins TRBV18 to TRBJ2-5, with D tentatively TRBD2 (5 bases). V was shortened by 3 bases and J by 2 bases, with 13 bases between the two germline ends. Germline CDR1 KGHSH, CDR2 LQKENI. CDR3 length equals 15 residues. The CDR3 region has the DNA TGTGCCAGCTCACCTACCGGTGGACTTCAAGAGACCCAGTACTTC. Amino acid sequence: CASSPTGGLQETQYF.

The gene calls are TRBV14 and TRBJ1-3; possibly TRBD1 for D (5 bases). Trimming removed 4 bases from V and 4 bases from J, with 8 bases in between. CDR1 and CDR2 (germline): SGHDN, FVKESK. CDR3 length: 13 residues. This chain's CDR3 is CASSPTGGNTIYF. CDR3 nucleotides: TGTGCCAGCAGCCCTACAGGAGGAAACACCATATATTTT.

The rearrangement uses TRBV28 and TRBJ1-5; D is undetermined. This CDR3 has 13 amino acids. The V end was cut by 3 bases, the J end by 6 bases, with 9 bases between. Germline CDR1 is MDHEN and CDR2 is SYDVKM. The CDR3 bases are TGTGCCAGCAGTTTGGTCACGGGTCAGCCCCAGCATTTT. It specifies CASSLVTGQPQHF.

The rearrangement links TRBV30 to TRBJ2-7; the match to TRBD2 covers 8 bases. CDR3 length: 14 amino acids. Germline trimming cut 6 bases from V and 0 bases from J; bases unmatched to any gene: 7. Germline V gives CDR1 GTSNPN, CDR2 SVGIG (reference sequence). The CDR3 protein is CACPTSGSSYEQYF. DNA of the CDR3: TGTGCCTGTCCAACTAGCGGAAGCTCCTACGAGCAGTACTTC. Drawing the rest from reference TRBV30 and TRBJ2-7, the complete variable domain is SQTIHQWPATLVQPVGSPLSLECTVEGTSNPNLYWYRQAAGRGLQLLFYSVGIGQISSEVPQNLSASRPQDRQFILSSKKLLLSDSGFYLCACPTSGSSYEQYFGPGTRLTVT.

The genes are TRBV29-1 and TRBJ2-1; 7 bases align to TRBD2. Germline lookup yields CDR1 SQVTM and CDR2 ANQGSEA. The CDR3 length is 16 residues. V lost 1 base to trimming and J lost 1 base; unmatched junction nucleotides: 7. CDR3 region: CSVEGVGGRSYNEQFF. DNA for the CDR3: TGCAGCGTTGAAGGGGTCGGGGGGAGGTCCTACAATGAGCAGTTCTTC.

This clone was recorded once. The rearrangement uses TRBV7-9 and TRBJ1-5; D call uncertain. Germline values: CDR1 SEHNR, CDR2 FQNEAQ (reference sequence). The V and J ends lost 1 base and 6 bases respectively, with 13 bases between them. CDR3 length: 15 amino acids. The DNA for the CDR3 is TGTGCCAGCAGCTTAGATCAATTCCCACTTCAGCCCCAGCATTTT. Translating it yields CASSLDQFPLQPQHF.

The chain uses TRBV4-1 and TRBJ1-4; a weak D match, TRBD1 (5 bases). CDR3 length equals 14 residues. CDR1 and CDR2 (germline): MGHRA, YSYEKL. V was cut by 4 bases and J by 4 bases, with 10 bases left in between. The CDR3 sequence: CASSPPGYNEKLFF. CDR3 coding DNA: TGCGCCAGCAGCCCCCCAGGGTATAATGAAAAACTGTTTTTT.

J is TRBJ2-7 and V is TRBV10-1; possibly TRBD1 for D (5 bases). Trimming left V 3 bases short and J 5 bases short, with 11 bases between. Germline V gives CDR1 WNHNN, CDR2 SYGVQD (reference sequence). The CDR3 sequence is 13 residues long. The CDR3 region has the DNA TGCGCCAGCAGTGAATTGGCAGGGAACGAGCAGTACTTC. It yields the protein CASSELAGNEQYF.

The chain combines TRBV7-2 with TRBJ2-7; 11 bases are shared with TRBD2. The CDR3 is 19 amino acids. Germline lookup yields CDR1 SGHTA and CDR2 FQGNSA. V was clipped by 4 bases and J by 2 bases; unmatched bases: 16. The CDR3 DNA is TGTGCCAGCAGCTCCCCCTCTTACAAGACTAGCGGGGTTCCCTACGAGCAGTACTTC. Translation: CASSSPSYKTSGVPYEQYF. The variable domain in full, with the rest retrieved from reference TRBV7-2 and TRBJ2-7, is GAGVSQSPSNKVTEKGKDVELRCDPISGHTALYWYRQSLGQGLEFLIYFQGNSAPDKSGLPSDRFSAERTGGSVSTLTIQRTQQEDSAVYLCASSSPSYKTSGVPYEQYFGPGTRLTVT.

The J gene is TRBJ2-5, the V gene TRBV9, with TRBD2 matching over 7 bases. Trimming cost V 6 bases and J 5 bases; bases outside gene matches: 7. CDR3 length: 13 amino acids. Germline V gene lookup returns CDR1 SGDLS and CDR2 YYNGEE. The CDR3 nucleotides read TGTGCCAGCACGGCGGGAGTAGGGGAGACCCAGTACTTC. Translating it yields CASTAGVGETQYF. Full variable domain (remainder filled in from reference TRBV9 and TRBJ2-5): DSGVTQTPKHLITATGQRVTLRCSPRSGDLSVYWYQQSLDQGLQFLIQYYNGEERAKGNILERFSAQQFPDLHSELNLSSLELGDSALYFCASTAGVGETQYFGPGTRLLVL.

The chain joins TRBV7-3 to TRBJ1-1; possible D gene TRBD1, 5 bases. The CDR3 is made up of 16 amino acids. The germline CDR1 and CDR2 sequences are SGHTA and FQGTGA. V was trimmed by 0 bases and J by 4 bases, leaving 15 bases between them. CDR3 loop: CASSLTSGVGFTEAFF. CDR3 nucleotides: TGTGCCAGCAGCTTAACTTCGGGGGTGGGATTCACTGAAGCTTTCTTT.

The chain combines TRBV12-5 with TRBJ1-3; the D is unclear. The CDR3 runs 13 residues. CDR1 LGHNT and CDR2 FRNRAP come from the germline V gene. The CDR3 nucleotides are TGTGCCTCGTGGGAGGCCCCTGGAAACACCATATATTTT. Its translation: CASWEAPGNTIYF.